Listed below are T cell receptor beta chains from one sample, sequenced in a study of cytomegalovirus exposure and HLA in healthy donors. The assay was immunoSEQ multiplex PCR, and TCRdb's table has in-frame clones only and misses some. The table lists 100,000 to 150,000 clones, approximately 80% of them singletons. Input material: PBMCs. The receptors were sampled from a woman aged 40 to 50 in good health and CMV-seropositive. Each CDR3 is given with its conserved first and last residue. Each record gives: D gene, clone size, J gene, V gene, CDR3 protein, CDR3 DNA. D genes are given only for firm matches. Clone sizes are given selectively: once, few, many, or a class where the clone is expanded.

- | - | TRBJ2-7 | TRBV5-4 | CASSFGSPYEQYF | TGTGCCAGCAGCTTCGGTTCCCCCTACGAGCAGTACTTC
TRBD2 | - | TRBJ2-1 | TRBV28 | CASSSIWGLAGAGEQFF | TGTGCCAGCAGTTCCATATGGGGACTAGCGGGAGCGGGTGAGCAGTTCTTC
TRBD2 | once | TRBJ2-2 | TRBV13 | CASSPLAGTGELFF | TGTGCCAGCAGCCCGCTAGCGGGCACCGGGGAGCTGTTTTTT
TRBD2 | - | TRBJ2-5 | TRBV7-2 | CASSAGLAGGRGGETQYF | TGTGCCAGCAGCGCCGGACTAGCGGGAGGAAGGGGTGGAGAGACCCAGTACTTC
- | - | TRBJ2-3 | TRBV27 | CASSLSSLAQGTDTQYF | TGTGCCAGCAGTTTATCGTCGCTAGCGCAGGGCACAGATACGCAGTATTTT
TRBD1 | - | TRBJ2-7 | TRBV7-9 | CAITRDRGEEQYF | TGTGCCATCACCCGGGACAGGGGGGAGGAGCAGTACTTC
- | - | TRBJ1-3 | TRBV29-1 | CSVGTAGNTIYF | TGCAGCGTTGGGACAGCCGGAAACACCATATATTTT
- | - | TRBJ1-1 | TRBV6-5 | CASSYSLQGYTEAFF | TGTGCCAGCAGTTATTCTTTACAGGGCTACACTGAAGCTTTCTTT
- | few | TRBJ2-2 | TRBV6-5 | CASSNWPPGELFF | TGTGCCAGCAGTAACTGGCCCCCGGGGGAGCTGTTTTTT
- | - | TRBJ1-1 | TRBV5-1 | CASSPRGDGTEAFF | TGCGCCAGCAGCCCCCGGGGGGACGGCACTGAAGCTTTCTTT
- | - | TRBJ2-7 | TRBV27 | CASRAGLDNGFNEQYF | TGTGCCAGCAGGGCCGGCCTCGACAATGGCTTCAACGAGCAGTACTTC
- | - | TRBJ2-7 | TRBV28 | CASSLNRGSYEQYF | TGTGCCAGCAGTTTGAATAGGGGATCCTACGAGCAGTACTTC
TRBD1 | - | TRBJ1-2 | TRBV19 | CASSTTGSGYTF | TGTGCCAGTAGTACGACAGGGAGTGGCTACACCTTC
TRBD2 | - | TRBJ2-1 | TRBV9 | CASSELSGRGNEQFF | TGTGCCAGCAGCGAACTTAGCGGGAGGGGAAATGAGCAGTTCTTC
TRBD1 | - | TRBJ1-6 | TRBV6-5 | CASSLTGSNSPLHF | TGTGCCAGCAGCCTGACAGGGAGTAATTCACCCCTCCACTTT
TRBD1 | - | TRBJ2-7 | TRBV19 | CASSSGGAGSYEQYF | TGTGCCAGTAGCTCAGGGGGCGCGGGATCCTACGAGCAGTACTTC
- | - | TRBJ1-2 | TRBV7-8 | CASSLTQGGGYTF | TGTGCCAGCAGCTTAACCCAGGGAGGTGGCTACACCTTC
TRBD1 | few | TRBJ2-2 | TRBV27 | CASSRGRTTGELFF | TGTGCCAGCAGCAGGGGGCGAACCACCGGGGAGCTGTTTTTT
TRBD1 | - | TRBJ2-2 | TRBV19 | CAISRGLNTGELFF | TGTGCCATAAGCAGGGGGCTCAACACCGGGGAGCTGTTTTTT
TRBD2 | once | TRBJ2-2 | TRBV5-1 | CASSLGGLASNTGELFF | TGCGCCAGCAGCTTGGGAGGACTAGCGTCGAACACCGGGGAGCTGTTTTTT
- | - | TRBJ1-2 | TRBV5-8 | CASSPYSYGYTF | TGTGCCAGCAGCCCATACTCTTATGGCTACACCTTC
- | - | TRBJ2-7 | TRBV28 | CASSFRWREAYEQYF | TGTGCCAGCAGTTTTCGGTGGCGGGAAGCGTACGAGCAGTACTTC
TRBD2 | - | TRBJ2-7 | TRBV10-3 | CAISELAGDGYEQYF | TGTGCCATCAGTGAGCTAGCGGGAGATGGGTACGAGCAGTACTTC
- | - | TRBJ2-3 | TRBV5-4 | CASSLGQNKIDTQYF | TGTGCCAGCAGCTTGGGGCAGAATAAGATAGATACGCAGTATTTT
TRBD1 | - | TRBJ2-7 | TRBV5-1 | CASSYGQGGEQYF | TGCGCCAGCAGCTACGGACAGGGCGGGGAGCAGTACTTC
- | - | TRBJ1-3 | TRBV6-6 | CASSPTLAGAGNTIYF | TGTGCCAGCAGCCCTACCCTCGCAGGGGCCGGAAACACCATATATTTT
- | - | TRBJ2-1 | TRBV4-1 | CASSQFGVSGGEQFF | TGCGCCAGCAGCCAGTTCGGGGTTAGTGGTGGTGAGCAGTTCTTC
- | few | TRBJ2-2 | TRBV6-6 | CASSYAGGELFF | TGTGCCAGCAGTTATGCCGGCGGGGAGCTGTTTTTT
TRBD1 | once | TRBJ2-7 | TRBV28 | CASSFLGGRAQYF | TGTGCCAGCAGTTTCTTAGGGGGCCGGGCGCAGTACTTC
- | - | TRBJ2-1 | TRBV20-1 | CSASNYNEQFF | TGCAGTGCTAGTAACTACAATGAGCAGTTCTTC
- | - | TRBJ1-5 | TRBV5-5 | CASSWGRDSNQPQHF | TGTGCCAGCAGCTGGGGGCGTGATAGCAATCAGCCCCAGCATTTT
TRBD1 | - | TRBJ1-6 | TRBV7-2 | CASSSRGQAWGNSPLHF | TGTGCCAGCAGCTCTAGGGGACAGGCATGGGGAAATTCACCCCTCCACTTT
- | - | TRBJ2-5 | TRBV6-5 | CASRRDTRQETQYF | TGTGCCAGCAGAAGAGACACCCGCCAAGAGACCCAGTACTTC
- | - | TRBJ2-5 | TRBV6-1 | CASMRGETQYF | TGTGCCAGCATGAGGGGGGAGACCCAGTACTTC
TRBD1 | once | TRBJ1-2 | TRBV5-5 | CASSTRTGHFYGYTF | TGTGCCAGCAGCACTCGGACAGGGCACTTCTATGGCTACACCTTC
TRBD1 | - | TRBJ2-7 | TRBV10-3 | CARDSSYEQYF | TGTGCCAGGGACAGCTCCTACGAGCAGTACTTC
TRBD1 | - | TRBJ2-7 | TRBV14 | CASSRSGQGTYEQYF | TGTGCCAGCAGCCGGTCGGGACAGGGGACCTACGAGCAGTACTTC
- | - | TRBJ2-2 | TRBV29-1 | CSVQGMSGELFF | TGCAGCGTCCAGGGAATGTCCGGGGAGCTGTTTTTT
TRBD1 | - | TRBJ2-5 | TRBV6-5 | CASSYSDREEETQYF | TGTGCCAGCAGTTACTCGGACAGGGAGGAAGAGACCCAGTACTTC
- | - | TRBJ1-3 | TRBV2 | CASSVAGLSGNTIYF | TGTGCCAGCAGTGTAGCTGGGCTCTCTGGAAACACCATATATTTT
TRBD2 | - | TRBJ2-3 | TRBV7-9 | CASSPDRYTAREFADTQYF | TGTGCCAGCAGCCCCGACAGATATACTGCGCGGGAGTTCGCAGATACGCAGTATTTT
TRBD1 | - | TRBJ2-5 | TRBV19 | CASSIAATGGAETQYF | TGTGCCAGTAGTATAGCCGCGACAGGGGGCGCGGAGACCCAGTACTTC
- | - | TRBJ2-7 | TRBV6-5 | CASSLMGVSSYEQYF | TGTGCCAGCAGCTTAATGGGAGTTTCCTCCTACGAGCAGTACTTC